This is a list of T cell receptor beta chains from one sample in a study of T-cell memory formation after mild COVID-19. TCRdb re-analysed the 5' RACE reads in MiXCR, keeping a single row per CDR3 protein. The top ten clones hold about an eighth of a sample with around 410,000 distinct CDR3 sequences, roughly a quarter of them seen once. Sequencing used PBMCs or a T cell subset sorted from them (not recorded which). The source is an adult woman who had mild COVID-19 (a few samples of this study predate the infection). Cell type and time point are not known. Each CDR3 is given with its conserved first and last residue. The D gene is left open where the match is weak. Expanded clones get a size class; other rows say once, few or many, or leave the size out.

d_call: .
clone_size: .
j_call: TRBJ2-1
v_call: TRBV19
cdr3_nt: TGTGCCAGTAGTAGCCGGGGCCTACTCTACAATGAGCAGTTCTTC
cdr3_aa: CASSSRGLLYNEQFF

d_call: .
clone_size: .
j_call: TRBJ1-1
v_call: TRBV5-1
cdr3_nt: TGCGCCAGCAGCTTCCGGGACTCTATGTTTCCTGAAGCTTTCTTT
cdr3_aa: CASSFRDSMFPEAFF

d_call: TRBD2
clone_size: .
j_call: TRBJ2-1
v_call: TRBV24-1
cdr3_nt: TGTGCCACCAGTGATTTTCAGCGGGGGGGCTACAATGAGCAGTTCTTC
cdr3_aa: CATSDFQRGGYNEQFF

d_call: .
clone_size: few
j_call: TRBJ2-5
v_call: TRBV7-8
cdr3_nt: TGTGCCAGCAGGTTTGCGGGGGCCCGCCAAGAGACCCAGTACTTC
cdr3_aa: CASRFAGARQETQYF

d_call: TRBD2
clone_size: .
j_call: TRBJ2-3
v_call: TRBV15
cdr3_nt: TGTGCCACCAGCAGAGACCCCATTGCGGGGGGGTCTAGCACAGATACGCAGTATTTT
cdr3_aa: CATSRDPIAGGSSTDTQYF

d_call: TRBD2
clone_size: .
j_call: TRBJ2-7
v_call: TRBV27
cdr3_nt: TGTGCCAGCAAAGCGGGGGGGACTACCCTCTACGAGCAGTACTTC
cdr3_aa: CASKAGGTTLYEQYF

d_call: .
clone_size: few
j_call: TRBJ2-7
v_call: TRBV5-6
cdr3_nt: TGTGCCAGCAGCTTTGAGGGATGGGCCTACGAGCAGTACTTC
cdr3_aa: CASSFEGWAYEQYF

d_call: .
clone_size: .
j_call: TRBJ2-1
v_call: TRBV5-1
cdr3_nt: TGCGCCAGCAGCTTGCCACCGAGCTCCTACAATGAGCAGTTCTTC
cdr3_aa: CASSLPPSSYNEQFF

d_call: TRBD1
clone_size: .
j_call: TRBJ2-7
v_call: TRBV12-3/TRBV12-4
cdr3_nt: TGTGCCAGCAGTAAGGACAGGAGCTCCTACGAGCAGTACTTC
cdr3_aa: CASSKDRSSYEQYF

d_call: TRBD2
clone_size: .
j_call: TRBJ2-1
v_call: TRBV4-3
cdr3_nt: TGCGCCAGCAGCCAAACAGCGGGAGTCGCCTACAATGAGCAGTTCTTC
cdr3_aa: CASSQTAGVAYNEQFF

d_call: TRBD1
clone_size: .
j_call: TRBJ1-2
v_call: TRBV7-9
cdr3_nt: TGTGCCAGCAGTGCTGACAGGGGACCCCACCGCGGCTACACCTTC
cdr3_aa: CASSADRGPHRGYTF

d_call: TRBD1
clone_size: few
j_call: TRBJ2-3
v_call: TRBV19
cdr3_nt: TGTGCCAGTAGTACCGACAGGGCCCCAGATACGCAGTATTTT
cdr3_aa: CASSTDRAPDTQYF

d_call: .
clone_size: .
j_call: TRBJ1-1
v_call: TRBV11-2
cdr3_nt: TGTGCCAGCAGCTGGGGTGGAGAAGCTTTCTTT
cdr3_aa: CASSWGGEAFF

d_call: TRBD1
clone_size: many
j_call: TRBJ2-7
v_call: TRBV27
cdr3_nt: TGTGCCAGCGGCAACTCGGACAGGGCGGGCGAGCAGTACTTC
cdr3_aa: CASGNSDRAGEQYF

d_call: TRBD2
clone_size: many
j_call: TRBJ2-7
v_call: TRBV4-2
cdr3_nt: TGTGCCAGCGGGACGGGGGGTGAGCAGTACTTC
cdr3_aa: CASGTGGEQYF

d_call: .
clone_size: many
j_call: TRBJ2-2
v_call: TRBV24-1
cdr3_nt: TGTGCCACTCGTCGGGGGACGGGGACCGGGGAGCTGTTTTTT
cdr3_aa: CATRRGTGTGELFF

d_call: .
clone_size: few
j_call: TRBJ1-1
v_call: TRBV24-1
cdr3_nt: TGTGCCACCAGTGGCGCGGGATTGAACACTGAAGCTTTCTTT
cdr3_aa: CATSGAGLNTEAFF

d_call: .
clone_size: .
j_call: TRBJ2-7
v_call: TRBV24-1
cdr3_nt: TGTGCCACCAGTGATCAGCCCCAGGGCGAGCAGTACTTC
cdr3_aa: CATSDQPQGEQYF

d_call: TRBD1
clone_size: once
j_call: TRBJ2-1
v_call: TRBV19
cdr3_nt: TGTGCCAGTAGGCCTGTGGACAGGGGGGTCCATGAGCAGTTCTTC
cdr3_aa: CASRPVDRGVHEQFF

d_call: .
clone_size: .
j_call: TRBJ1-1
v_call: TRBV4-2
cdr3_nt: TGTGCCAGCAGCCAAGAAGGAAATCGGCCGAACACTGAAGCTTTCTTT
cdr3_aa: CASSQEGNRPNTEAFF

d_call: TRBD1
clone_size: few
j_call: TRBJ2-4
v_call: TRBV12-3/TRBV12-4
cdr3_nt: TGTGCCAGCAGTCGCACTGAGGACAGGTTTTCGCCTCCTGCCAAAAACATTCAGTACTTC
cdr3_aa: CASSRTEDRFSPPAKNIQYF

d_call: TRBD1
clone_size: .
j_call: TRBJ2-2
v_call: TRBV6-4
cdr3_nt: TGTGCCAGCAGTCGGGACAGTCTCACCGGGGAGCTGTTTTTT
cdr3_aa: CASSRDSLTGELFF

d_call: .
clone_size: .
j_call: TRBJ2-3
v_call: TRBV4-3
cdr3_nt: TGCGCCAGCAGCCAAGAAACCCGAGCGGGCCCCTACAGGTCGCAGTATTTT
cdr3_aa: CASSQETRAGPYRSQYF

d_call: .
clone_size: .
j_call: TRBJ2-1
v_call: TRBV5-1
cdr3_nt: TGCGCCAGCAGCTTGGAACGGGTAACGCTAGCGTCCAATGAGCAGTTCTTC
cdr3_aa: CASSLERVTLASNEQFF